The rows below give T cell receptor beta chains drawn from one sample of a study of T cells in Graves' hyperthyroidism and ophthalmopathy. Each CDR3 protein is one row after TCRdb ran MiXCR on the multiplex PCR reads. The table shows 300,000 to 450,000 distinct CDR3 sequences, with under 15% occurring only once. Sequenced: blood. These TCRs come from a woman in her twenties or thirties with Graves' hyperthyroidism. Both conserved end residues are part of each CDR3. The D gene is left open where the match is weak. The size field is filled for only some rows; it gives once, few, many or a size class.

J,V,size,D,CDR3,DNA
TRBJ2-5,TRBV11-2,many,.,CASSLQTKETQYF,TGTGCCAGCAGCCTCCAAACCAAAGAGACCCAGTACTTC
TRBJ1-5,TRBV7-2,.,.,CASSFSGSGQPQHF,TGTGCCAGCAGCTTTTCTGGGTCAGGGCAGCCCCAGCATTTT
TRBJ2-1,TRBV5-4,.,TRBD1,CASSRDRGIYNEQFF,TGTGCCAGCAGCCGGGACAGGGGAATCTACAATGAGCAGTTCTTC
TRBJ2-5,TRBV3-1,many,TRBD2,CASSQAASGLAPRTQYF,TGTGCCAGCAGCCAAGCCGCAAGTGGACTAGCTCCCCGGACCCAGTACTTC
TRBJ2-7,TRBV6-1,.,.,CASSSRQNSYEQYF,TGTGCCAGCAGTTCCAGACAGAACTCCTACGAGCAGTACTTC
TRBJ2-7,TRBV7-2,.,.,CASSIAGQLEVYEQHF,TGTGCCAGCAGCATAGCGGGACAGCTGGAGGTCTACGAGCAGCACTTC
TRBJ2-2,TRBV2,many,TRBD2,CASTGLAGGTGELFF,TGTGCCAGCACCGGACTAGCGGGAGGGACCGGGGAGCTGTTTTTT
TRBJ2-5,TRBV2,few,.,CASTRPNENQETQYF,TGTGCCAGCACGAGGCCTAACGAAAACCAAGAGACCCAGTACTTC
TRBJ2-3,TRBV29-1,many,.,CSVEKVTDTQYF,TGCAGCGTTGAAAAGGTTACAGATACGCAGTATTTT
TRBJ1-6,TRBV27,many,.,CASSQDRRKNNNSPLHF,TGTGCCAGCAGTCAAGACAGGCGCAAGAACAATAATTCACCCCTCCACTTT
TRBJ1-4,TRBV28,few,.,CASSSQTEKLFF,TGTGCCAGCAGTTCCCAGACAGAAAAACTGTTTTTT
TRBJ1-4,TRBV2,few,.,CASSRSQGTNEKLFF,TGTGCCAGCAGCCGCTCCCAGGGGACTAATGAAAAACTGTTTTTT
TRBJ2-3,TRBV20-1,.,.,CSAETPTQYF,TGCAGTGCTGAAACGCCTACGCAGTATTTT
TRBJ2-3,TRBV7-9,many,.,CASSYTISPDTQYF,TGTGCCAGCAGCTATACCATTTCCCCGGATACGCAGTATTTT
TRBJ2-7,TRBV5-1,.,.,CASSLDSGSMQYF,TGCGCCAGCAGCTTGGATTCAGGGTCGATGCAGTACTTC
TRBJ2-7,TRBV28,many,.,CASSFSLGSYEQYF,TGTGCCAGCAGTTTCTCGCTAGGTTCCTACGAGCAGTACTTC
TRBJ1-2,TRBV2,few,TRBD1,CASSDDRDRGQGYTF,TGTGCCAGCAGTGATGATAGAGACAGGGGGCAGGGCTACACCTTC
TRBJ2-2,TRBV12-3/TRBV12-4,many,.,CASSFLSGRTGELFF,TGTGCCAGCAGTTTCCTTTCCGGACGGACCGGGGAGCTGTTTTTT
TRBJ2-7,TRBV6-1,few,.,CASSAGHEQYF,TGTGCCAGCAGTGCAGGGCATGAGCAGTACTTC
TRBJ2-1,TRBV28,many,.,CASSSRGTSYNEQFF,TGTGCCAGCAGTTCGCGGGGTACCTCCTACAATGAGCAGTTCTTC
TRBJ1-1,TRBV24-1,.,.,CATSKQGNTEAFF,TGTGCCACCAGCAAACAGGGAAACACTGAAGCTTTCTTT
TRBJ1-3,TRBV24-1,.,TRBD1,CATSDPTGTGNTIYF,TGTGCCACCAGTGACCCGACAGGGACTGGAAACACCATATATTTT
TRBJ1-5,TRBV29-1,.,TRBD1,CSVVTGENQPQHF,TGCAGCGTGGTGACAGGGGAGAATCAGCCCCAGCATTTT
TRBJ2-2,TRBV5-5,.,TRBD2,CASSTLAANTGELFF,TGTGCCAGCAGCACGCTAGCGGCGAACACCGGGGAGCTGTTTTTT
TRBJ2-3,TRBV10-3,.,.,CAISGGRGVDTQYF,TGTGCCATCAGTGGAGGCAGGGGGGTAGATACGCAGTATTTT
TRBJ1-1,TRBV6-1,many,TRBD1,CASSESRGNPEAFF,TGTGCCAGCAGTGAAAGCAGGGGGAACCCTGAAGCTTTCTTT
TRBJ2-3,TRBV28,many,TRBD2,CASSHGLAGGTQYF,TGTGCCAGCAGCCACGGGCTAGCGGGAGGGACGCAGTATTTT
TRBJ1-4,TRBV20-1,.,TRBD1,CSARRQGELEEKLFF,TGCAGTGCTAGACGACAGGGGGAACTAGAAGAAAAACTGTTTTTT